This T cell receptor (beta chain) was documented in a study of T cell repertoires in cytomegalovirus infection. On the study more broadly: Indications came from public TCR beta signatures; they pointed to CMV infection and to a matching HLA type.

This clonotype was counted at least ten times. The antigen is unknown. TCRdb re-called the reads through MiXCR, storing one row per CDR3 protein. The profile shows under 150,000 distinct CDR3 sequences, approximately 8.8% of them singletons. Whole-study findings and limits: CMV carriers with the relevant HLA were identified by cumulative public TCR beta family frequency. Predominance within the ex vivo response was attributable to HLA-C-restricted CMV-specific TCR beta clonotypes.

CDR3 length equals 13 residues. V lost 5 bases and J lost 5, with 12 bases in between. In germline, CDR1 is SGHTA, CDR2 FQGNSA. The V call is TRBV7-2, the J call TRBJ1-1; a weak D match, TRBD1 (6 bases). The TCR was taken from a human donor in good health (CMV status not recorded). Some clones in this sample may be carry-over from other donors' samples. The sequenced material came from PBMCs. CDR3 bases: TGTGCCAGCAGCCCGGGGCAGGGGACTGAAGCTTTCTTT. Translation: CASSPGQGTEAFF.